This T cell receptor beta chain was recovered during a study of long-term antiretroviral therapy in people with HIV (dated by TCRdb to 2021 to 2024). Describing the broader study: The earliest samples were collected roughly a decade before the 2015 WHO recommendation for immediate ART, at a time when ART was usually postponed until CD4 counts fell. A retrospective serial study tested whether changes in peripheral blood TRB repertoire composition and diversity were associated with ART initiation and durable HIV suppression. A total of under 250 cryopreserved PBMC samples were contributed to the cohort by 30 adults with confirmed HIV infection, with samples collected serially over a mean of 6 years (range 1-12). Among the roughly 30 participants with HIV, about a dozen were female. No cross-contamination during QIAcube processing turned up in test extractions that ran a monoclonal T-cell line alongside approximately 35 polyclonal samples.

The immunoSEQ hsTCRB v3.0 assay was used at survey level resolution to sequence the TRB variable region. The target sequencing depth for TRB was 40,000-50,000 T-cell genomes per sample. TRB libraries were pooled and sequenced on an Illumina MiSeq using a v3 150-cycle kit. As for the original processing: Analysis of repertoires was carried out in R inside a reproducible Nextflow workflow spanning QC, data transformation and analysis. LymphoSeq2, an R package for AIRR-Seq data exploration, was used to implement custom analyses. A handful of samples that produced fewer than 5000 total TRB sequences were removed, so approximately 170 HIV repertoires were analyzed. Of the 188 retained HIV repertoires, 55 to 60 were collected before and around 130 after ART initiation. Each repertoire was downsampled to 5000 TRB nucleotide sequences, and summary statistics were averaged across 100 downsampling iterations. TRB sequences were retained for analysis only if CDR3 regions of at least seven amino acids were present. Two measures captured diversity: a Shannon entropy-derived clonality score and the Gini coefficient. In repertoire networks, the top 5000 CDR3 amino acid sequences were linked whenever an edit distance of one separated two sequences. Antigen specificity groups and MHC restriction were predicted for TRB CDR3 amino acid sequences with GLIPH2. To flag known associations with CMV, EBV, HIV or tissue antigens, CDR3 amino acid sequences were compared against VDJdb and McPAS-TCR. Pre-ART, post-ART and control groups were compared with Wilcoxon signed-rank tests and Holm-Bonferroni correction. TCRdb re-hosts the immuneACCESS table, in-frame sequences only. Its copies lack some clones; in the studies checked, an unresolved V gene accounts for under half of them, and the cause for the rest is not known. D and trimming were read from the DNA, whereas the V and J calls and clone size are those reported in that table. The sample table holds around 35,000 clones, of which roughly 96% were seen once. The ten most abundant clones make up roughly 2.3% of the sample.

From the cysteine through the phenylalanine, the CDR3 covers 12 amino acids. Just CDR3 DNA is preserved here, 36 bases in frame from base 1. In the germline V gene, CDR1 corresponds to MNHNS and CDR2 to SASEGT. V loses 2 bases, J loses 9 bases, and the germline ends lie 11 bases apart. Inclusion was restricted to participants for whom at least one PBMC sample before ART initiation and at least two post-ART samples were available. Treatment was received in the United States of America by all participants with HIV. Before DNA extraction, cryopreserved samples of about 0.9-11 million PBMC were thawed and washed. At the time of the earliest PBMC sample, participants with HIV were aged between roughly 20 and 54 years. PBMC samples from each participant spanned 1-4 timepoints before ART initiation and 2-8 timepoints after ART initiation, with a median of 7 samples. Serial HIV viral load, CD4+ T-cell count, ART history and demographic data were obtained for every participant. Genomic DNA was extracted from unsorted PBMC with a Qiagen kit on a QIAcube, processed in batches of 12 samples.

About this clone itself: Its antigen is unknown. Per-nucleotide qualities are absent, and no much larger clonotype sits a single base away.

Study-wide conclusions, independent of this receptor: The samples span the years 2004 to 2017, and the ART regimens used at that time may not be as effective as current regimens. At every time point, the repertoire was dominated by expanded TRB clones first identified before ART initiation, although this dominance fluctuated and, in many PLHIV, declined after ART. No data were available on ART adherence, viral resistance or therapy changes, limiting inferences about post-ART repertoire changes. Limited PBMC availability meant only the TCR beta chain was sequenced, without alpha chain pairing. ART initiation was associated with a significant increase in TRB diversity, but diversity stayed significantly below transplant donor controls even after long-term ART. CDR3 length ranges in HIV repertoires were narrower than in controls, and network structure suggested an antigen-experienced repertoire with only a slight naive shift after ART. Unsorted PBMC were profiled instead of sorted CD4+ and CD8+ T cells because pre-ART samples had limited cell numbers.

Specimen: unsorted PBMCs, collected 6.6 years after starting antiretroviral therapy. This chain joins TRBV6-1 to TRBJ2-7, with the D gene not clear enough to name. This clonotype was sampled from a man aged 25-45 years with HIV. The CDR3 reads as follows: CASSEWTARQYF. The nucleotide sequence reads TGTGCCAGCAGTGAATGGACGGCACGGCAGTACTTC.